These 9 T cell receptor beta chains were all obtained from the same sample, sequenced in a study of blood T cell repertoires in COVID-19. The data were produced by immunoSEQ multiplex PCR, yet TCRdb's version contains in-frame clones alone and is incomplete. The sample contains about 190,000 clones, about nine tenths of which appear only once. Sequenced material: peripheral blood. These receptors were taken from a man aged 30 to 45 with acute or convalescent COVID-19.

This chain connects TRBV19 to TRBJ2-3; D is perhaps TRBD2 (6 bases). The CDR3 contains 17 residues. CDR1 is LNHDA, CDR2 SQIVND, per germline (reference sequence). Trimming removed 0 bases at V and 3 bases at J, with 16 bases between. The CDR3 DNA is TGTGCCAGTAGTATAGATGGTAGGAGCGGGCATACAGATACGCAGTATTTT. It codes for CASSIDGRSGHTDTQYF.

The rearrangement links TRBV5-6 to TRBJ1-2; D call uncertain. CDR3 size: 15 residues. CDR1 is SGHDT, CDR2 YYEEEE, per germline. The V end lost 4 bases, the J end lost 4 bases, and 17 bases lay between the germline ends. The CDR3 here is CASSRVLSALYGYTF. The CDR3 region has the DNA TGTGCCAGCAGCCGGGTTTTATCGGCCCTCTATGGCTACACCTTC.

CDR3 region: CASSINSWDRGNTEAFF. Here the CDR3 DNA reads TGTGCCAGTAGTATTAATTCATGGGACAGGGGAAACACTGAAGCTTTCTTT. The rearrangement joins TRBV19 to TRBJ1-1, with 10 positions matching TRBD1. The CDR3 has 17 residues. CDR1 and CDR2 (germline): LNHDA, SQIVND (reference sequence). With V trimmed by 3 bases and J by 2 bases, 9 bases remained unmatched.

This chain links TRBV3-1 (or the pseudogene TRBV3-2) with TRBJ2-3; D call uncertain. The length of the CDR3 is 13 residues. The germline V gene encodes CDR1 LGHDT and CDR2 YNNKEL (reference sequence). The ends were cut back, 4 bases at V and 4 bases at J, with 9 bases in the middle. CDR3 DNA: TGTGCCAGCAGCCTCGGTCGAGCAGATACGCAGTATTTT. This translates into CASSLGRADTQYF.

CDR3 bases: TGTGCCAGCAGCCTCGGCCTAGCGGGACATCAAGAGACCCAGTACTTC. It specifies CASSLGLAGHQETQYF. The rearrangement links TRBV5-4 to TRBJ2-5; the match to TRBD2 covers 9 bases. Germline loops: CDR1 SGHNT, CDR2 YYREEE (reference sequence). J gave up 2 bases and V 4 bases, and 9 bases lay outside the gene matches. There are 16 residues in the CDR3.

The chain uses TRBV12-3 or TRBV12-4 and TRBJ2-5; D unresolved. Trimming stripped 6 bases from V and 2 bases from J, with 7 bases between. This CDR3 contains 12 residues. CDR3 bases: TGTGCCAGCAGAATCTATCAAGAGACCCAGTACTTC. Translated: CASRIYQETQYF.

This clone was recorded a few times. J is TRBJ1-5 and V is TRBV7-9; no firm D call. CDR3 length: 15 residues. Germline V gene data show CDR1 as SEHNR and CDR2 as FQNEAQ (reference sequence). V lost 5 bases to trimming and J lost 0 bases, with 11 bases between them. In DNA form, the CDR3 reads TGTGCCAGCAGCGGAGGAGCCTTTAGCAATCAGCCCCAGCATTTT. Residues: CASSGGAFSNQPQHF. Full variable domain (remainder filled in from reference TRBV7-9 and TRBJ1-5): DTGVSQNPRHKITKRGQNVTFRCDPISEHNRLYWYRQTLGQGPEFLTYFQNEAQLEKSRLLSDRFSAERPKGSFSTLEIQRTEQGDSAMYLCASSGGAFSNQPQHFGDGTRLSIL.

The chain links TRBV28 to TRBJ2-2, with 8 bases identical to TRBD2. Germline CDR1 MDHEN, CDR2 SYDVKM. CDR3 size: 15 residues. With 5 bases clipped from V and 4 bases from J, the junction kept 6 bases outside the gene matches. CDR3 sequence (DNA): TGTGCCAGCAGTCCGGGACTAGGAGGCACCGGGGAGCTGTTTTTT. Translation gives CASSPGLGGTGELFF.

The chain uses TRBV9 and TRBJ2-7, with 9 bases fitting TRBD1. In germline, CDR1 is SGDLS, CDR2 YYNGEE. The CDR3 has 16 residues. V gave up 0 bases and J gave up 6 bases; unmatched junction bases: 10. CDR3 DNA: TGTGCCAGCAGCGTAGCTCTAGGGGGACAGGGCGGCGAGCAGTACTTC. It translates to CASSVALGGQGGEQYF.